Listed below are T cell receptor beta chains from one sample, sequenced in a study of spatial heterogeneity in lung cancer. Via MiXCR, TCRdb re-called the 5' RACE reads, giving one row per CDR3 protein. Among about 92,000 distinct CDR3 sequences listed, about 12% were seen once. The specimen comprised PBMCs, sampled at surgery. These receptors were taken from a male donor with early-stage non-small cell lung cancer. CDR3s include the opening cysteine and the closing phenylalanine or tryptophan. D genes are given only for firm matches. Only part of the rows carry a size: once, few, many, or a class if the clone is expanded.

J gene: TRBJ2-1
clone size: many
D gene: TRBD1
V gene: TRBV29-1
CDR3 DNA: TGCAGCGTTGAAAGGGGACAGGGAGATGAGCAGTTCTTC
CDR3 protein: CSVERGQGDEQFF

J gene: TRBJ2-7
clone size: NA
D gene: NA
V gene: TRBV5-1
CDR3 DNA: TGCGCCAGCAGCTTGGACTTCTCCTACGAGCAGTACTTC
CDR3 protein: CASSLDFSYEQYF

J gene: TRBJ2-1
clone size: few
D gene: TRBD1
V gene: TRBV7-9
CDR3 DNA: TGTGCCACAGGAACAGGGGTCCCGTTCTTC
CDR3 protein: CATGTGVPFF

J gene: TRBJ2-2
clone size: NA
D gene: NA
V gene: TRBV5-1
CDR3 DNA: TGCGCCAGCAGCAAGACAGCCGGGGAGCTGTTTTTT
CDR3 protein: CASSKTAGELFF

J gene: TRBJ1-2
clone size: NA
D gene: NA
V gene: TRBV10-3
CDR3 DNA: TGTGCCATCAGTGTTTCTGCGCCTGACGAGGGCTACACCTTC
CDR3 protein: CAISVSAPDEGYTF

J gene: TRBJ2-7
clone size: NA
D gene: NA
V gene: TRBV12-3/TRBV12-4
CDR3 DNA: TGTGCCAGCAGTTTAGATTACAGGGCCTACGAGCAGTACTTC
CDR3 protein: CASSLDYRAYEQYF

J gene: TRBJ2-1
clone size: many
D gene: TRBD1
V gene: TRBV5-1
CDR3 DNA: TGCGCCAGCAGCCCAGCTGACAGGGCCGATGAGCAGTTCTTC
CDR3 protein: CASSPADRADEQFF

J gene: TRBJ2-5
clone size: few
D gene: NA
V gene: TRBV27
CDR3 DNA: TGTGCCAGCAGTTTATCGCTCTGGGACACACAAGAGACCCAGTACTTC
CDR3 protein: CASSLSLWDTQETQYF

J gene: TRBJ2-2
clone size: NA
D gene: TRBD2
V gene: TRBV11-2
CDR3 DNA: TGTGCCAGCACCCCGGGAGGCACCGGGGAGCTGTTTTTT
CDR3 protein: CASTPGGTGELFF

J gene: TRBJ2-7
clone size: many
D gene: NA
V gene: TRBV7-9
CDR3 DNA: TGTGCCAGCAGCCTGCATTCTCAGGGCCCCCGCTCCTACGAGCAGTACTTC
CDR3 protein: CASSLHSQGPRSYEQYF

J gene: TRBJ1-2
clone size: NA
D gene: NA
V gene: TRBV2
CDR3 DNA: TGTGCCAGCAGTGAATTTCTCTATGGCTACACCTTC
CDR3 protein: CASSEFLYGYTF

J gene: TRBJ1-1
clone size: NA
D gene: NA
V gene: TRBV3-1
CDR3 DNA: TGTGCCAGCAGCCAAGAGGCAGCTTATAAGGGGGACACTGAAGCTTTCTTT
CDR3 protein: CASSQEAAYKGDTEAFF

J gene: TRBJ2-2
clone size: NA
D gene: TRBD1
V gene: TRBV9
CDR3 DNA: TGTGCCAGCAGCGTTAGTCAGGGGGCCGGGGAGCTGTTTTTT
CDR3 protein: CASSVSQGAGELFF

J gene: TRBJ2-3
clone size: NA
D gene: TRBD2
V gene: TRBV7-2
CDR3 DNA: TGTGCCAGCAGCTTAGCGTTGCTAGCGGGTACAGATACGCAGTATTTT
CDR3 protein: CASSLALLAGTDTQYF

J gene: TRBJ2-5
clone size: NA
D gene: NA
V gene: TRBV18
CDR3 DNA: TGTGCCAGCTCACCCGGGACCCAAGAGACCCAGTACTTC
CDR3 protein: CASSPGTQETQYF

J gene: TRBJ1-5
clone size: few
D gene: NA
V gene: TRBV7-2
CDR3 DNA: TGTGCCAGCAGCTTAGCTAGTTGGCGTAAGCAGCCCCAGCATTTT
CDR3 protein: CASSLASWRKQPQHF

J gene: TRBJ2-7
clone size: NA
D gene: NA
V gene: TRBV10-2
CDR3 DNA: TGCGCCAGCAGTGAGCCAGGGATCCTAAGCTCCTACGAGCAGTACTTC
CDR3 protein: CASSEPGILSSYEQYF

J gene: TRBJ2-2
clone size: NA
D gene: NA
V gene: TRBV24-1
CDR3 DNA: TGTGCCACCAGTGATTTTGACACCGGGGAGCTGTTTTTT
CDR3 protein: CATSDFDTGELFF

J gene: TRBJ1-1
clone size: NA
D gene: NA
V gene: TRBV18
CDR3 DNA: TGTGCCAGCTCGTTTGACATGAACACTGAAGCTTTCTTT
CDR3 protein: CASSFDMNTEAFF

J gene: TRBJ2-1
clone size: many
D gene: TRBD1
V gene: TRBV28
CDR3 DNA: TGTGCCAGCAGTCCGGGACAGGGAGGTTCCTACAATGAGCAGTTCTTC
CDR3 protein: CASSPGQGGSYNEQFF

J gene: TRBJ2-1
clone size: NA
D gene: NA
V gene: TRBV18
CDR3 DNA: TGTGCCAGCTCACCAGTGGCGGGGAACCGCGCCGAGCAGTTCTTC
CDR3 protein: CASSPVAGNRAEQFF

J gene: TRBJ2-5
clone size: NA
D gene: TRBD1
V gene: TRBV7-3
CDR3 DNA: TGTGCCAGCAGCCAAACAGGGGCCCAAGAGACCCAGTACTTC
CDR3 protein: CASSQTGAQETQYF

J gene: TRBJ2-3
clone size: few
D gene: NA
V gene: TRBV7-7
CDR3 DNA: TGTGCTAGCAGCCCGGGGGCGAGGGATACGCAGTATTTT
CDR3 protein: CASSPGARDTQYF

J gene: TRBJ2-2
clone size: NA
D gene: NA
V gene: TRBV6-1
CDR3 DNA: TGTGCCAGCAGTGCTATTAATCCCGGGGAGCTGTTTTTT
CDR3 protein: CASSAINPGELFF

J gene: TRBJ1-1
clone size: many
D gene: TRBD1
V gene: TRBV7-9
CDR3 DNA: TGTGCCAGCAGCTCCGGGACAGGGGGAAAGGAAGCTTTCTTT
CDR3 protein: CASSSGTGGKEAFF

J gene: TRBJ1-2
clone size: NA
D gene: NA
V gene: TRBV7-8
CDR3 DNA: TGTGCCAGCAGCTTAGTTTTCTATGGCTACACCTTC
CDR3 protein: CASSLVFYGYTF

J gene: TRBJ1-1
clone size: few
D gene: TRBD1
V gene: TRBV12-3/TRBV12-4
CDR3 DNA: TGTGCCAGCAGTAGGGGAGGGGACAGGGGTGACACTGAAGCTTTCTTT
CDR3 protein: CASSRGGDRGDTEAFF

J gene: TRBJ2-3
clone size: NA
D gene: NA
V gene: TRBV6-5
CDR3 DNA: TGTGCCAGCAGTTACTCGGTCCCTGGGGCAGATACGCAGTATTTT
CDR3 protein: CASSYSVPGADTQYF

J gene: TRBJ2-2
clone size: few
D gene: NA
V gene: TRBV19
CDR3 DNA: TGTGCCAGTAGCGATCCCGGGACACCTTCGAACACCGGGGAGCTGTTTTTT
CDR3 protein: CASSDPGTPSNTGELFF